This is a list of T cell receptor beta chains from one sample in a study of patients and donors after allogeneic stem cell transplantation. TCRdb independently ran MiXCR on the RT-PCR reads; one entry per CDR3 protein. The table has some 960,000 distinct CDR3 sequences, over 15% seen once. Specimen: blood, either unsorted or a sorted T cell fraction (not recorded which). Receptors were obtained from a human donor who was either an allogeneic HSCT recipient or a stem cell or donor lymphocyte infusion donor (not recorded which). It is not recorded whose cells these are; they may come from a transplant donor. Each CDR3 is given with its conserved first and last residue. A D gene is named only where the DNA matches it firmly. Size tells how often a clone was seen (once, few, many) or the class of an expanded clone, and some rows leave it out.

v_gene	d_gene	j_gene	abundance	CDR3nt	CDR3aa
TRBV20-1	NA	TRBJ1-4	NA	TGCAGTGCTAGAGGGGACGGCCTAGGGGAAAAACTGTTTTTT	CSARGDGLGEKLFF
TRBV27	NA	TRBJ1-3	NA	TGTGCCAGCAGCCCCGGTTGGAGTGGAACTGGAAACACCATATATTTT	CASSPGWSGTGNTIYF
TRBV12-3/TRBV12-4	NA	TRBJ2-2	many	TGTGCCAGCAGTTTTAAGGGGAATACCGGGGAGCTGTTTTTT	CASSFKGNTGELFF
TRBV2	TRBD1	TRBJ1-3	NA	TGTGCCTCCAAAGACAGGGCTGGAAACACCATATATTTT	CASKDRAGNTIYF
TRBV20-1	NA	TRBJ1-1	NA	TGCAGTGCTAGAGAGTATGGGGGTTCCAAAGCTTTCTTT	CSAREYGGSKAFF
TRBV10-3	TRBD2	TRBJ2-5	NA	TGTGCCATCAGTGTTATAGGGACTAGCGCCAAAGAGACCCAGTACTTC	CAISVIGTSAKETQYF
TRBV5-6	NA	TRBJ2-1	NA	TGTGCCAGCAGCTTGGTTCGGGTTTCAGGTTACAATGAGCAGTTCTTC	CASSLVRVSGYNEQFF
TRBV20-1	TRBD2	TRBJ2-5	few	TGCAGTGCTAGAGATTGGGTAGCGGGAGCAGAGACCCAGTACTTC	CSARDWVAGAETQYF
TRBV20-1	NA	TRBJ1-1	NA	TGCAGTGCTAGTACTGCAGGTCCACTGAACACTGAAGCTTTCTTT	CSASTAGPLNTEAFF
TRBV24-1	NA	TRBJ1-2	NA	TGTGCCACCAGTGACCCCGGGTCGCCCTTCTATGGCTACACCTTC	CATSDPGSPFYGYTF
TRBV9	TRBD2	TRBJ2-1	NA	TGTGCCAGCAGCAACCGACTAGCGGGAGGGCCAGGCTCCTACAATGAGCAGTTCTTC	CASSNRLAGGPGSYNEQFF
TRBV9	TRBD1	TRBJ1-1	few	TGTGCCAGCAGCGTCAGGGGGGGGGATGAAGCTTTCTTT	CASSVRGGDEAFF
TRBV20-1	NA	TRBJ1-1	NA	TGCAGTGCTAGAGCATTCAAATCGTCCCTGAACACTGAAGCTTTCTTT	CSARAFKSSLNTEAFF
TRBV18	NA	TRBJ1-4	NA	TGTGCCAGCTCGTTCGAGGATGAAAAACTGTTTTTT	CASSFEDEKLFF
TRBV6-6	NA	TRBJ2-7	NA	TGTGCCAGCAGTTACAAAGAGACATCATCGGAGGACTTC	CASSYKETSSEDF
TRBV5-5	TRBD1	TRBJ2-5	few	TGTGCCAGCAGCTTGGATCCAGGGGGCGCTGAGACCCAGTACTTC	CASSLDPGGAETQYF
TRBV20-1	NA	TRBJ1-3	NA	TGCAGTGCCCGAAGAAAGAGCTCTGGAAACACCATATATTTT	CSARRKSSGNTIYF
TRBV11-3	TRBD2	TRBJ2-7	few	TGTGCCAGCAGCTTAGATTCGGGAGGGAGGCCCCTCGAGCAGTACTTC	CASSLDSGGRPLEQYF
TRBV12-3/TRBV12-4	NA	TRBJ2-3	NA	TGTGCCAGCAGTTTATCTAGCGCATCAGATACGCAGTATTTT	CASSLSSASDTQYF
TRBV13	TRBD2	TRBJ2-4	few	TGTGCCAGCAGCTTAGCAAGCGGGATAGCCAAAAACATTCAGTACTTC	CASSLASGIAKNIQYF
TRBV18	TRBD1	TRBJ1-4	NA	TGTGCCAGCTCACCCTCTTTACAGGGGGCTAATGAAAAACTGTTTTTT	CASSPSLQGANEKLFF
TRBV20-1	TRBD1	TRBJ1-4	NA	TGCAGTGGGGGGGTTGACAGGGGGCCGGCGGCTAATGAAAAACTGTTTTTT	CSGGVDRGPAANEKLFF
TRBV7-6	NA	TRBJ2-3	once	TGTGCCAGCAGCTTGGAGTTTTCGACAGATACGCAGTATTTT	CASSLEFSTDTQYF
TRBV5-1	NA	TRBJ2-7	few	TGCGCCAGCAGCAATGGGGCCTTAACCTACGAGCAGTACTTC	CASSNGALTYEQYF
TRBV5-6	NA	TRBJ2-6	NA	TGTGCCAGCAGCTTGGCCCAGGGGAGGGCTGGGGCCAACGTCCTGACTTTC	CASSLAQGRAGANVLTF
TRBV12-3/TRBV12-4	NA	TRBJ1-2	NA	TGTGCCAGCAGTTCTCCGACTGGAGCCAGGGGCTACACCTTC	CASSSPTGARGYTF
TRBV15	NA	TRBJ2-3	NA	TGTGCCACCAGCCAAACAGGGAAGGGTGGCACAGATACGCAGTATTTT	CATSQTGKGGTDTQYF
TRBV5-1	NA	TRBJ2-5	many	TGCGCCAGCAGCTTGGGCGAAAAAGAGACCCAGTACTTC	CASSLGEKETQYF
TRBV7-9	TRBD2	TRBJ2-7	NA	TGTGCCAGCAGCTGGCCGGGACTAGTACGCGAGCAGTACTTC	CASSWPGLVREQYF
TRBV3-1	TRBD2	TRBJ2-1	NA	TGTGCCAGCAGCCAATCGGGTCGGGGGGAATACAATGAGCAGTTCTTC	CASSQSGRGEYNEQFF
TRBV12-3/TRBV12-4	TRBD1	TRBJ2-4	many	TGTGCCAGCAGAGGGACAGGGGACACCAAAAACATTCAGTACTTC	CASRGTGDTKNIQYF
TRBV11-2	NA	TRBJ2-7	few	TGTGCCAGCAGCTTAATGGGGGCAGGTTACGAGCAGTACTTC	CASSLMGAGYEQYF